Below are 32 T cell receptor beta chains sequenced from a single sample in a study of cytomegalovirus exposure and HLA in healthy donors. The protocol was immunoSEQ multiplex PCR, while the TCRdb copy is restricted to in-frame clones and leaves out a portion. The sample contains 110,000 or so clones, roughly 90% of which appear only once. The sample comprised PBMCs. These TCRs come from a woman younger than 35 in good health and CMV-seronegative.

V gene TRBV7-2 combines with J gene TRBJ2-5; D is undetermined. The CDR3 is 13 amino acids. Germline CDR1 is SGHTA and CDR2 is FQGNSA. V was cut by 1 base and J by 3 bases, with 6 bases left in between. CDR3 loop: CASSLGAKETQYF. The CDR3 coding sequence is TGTGCCAGCAGCTTAGGGGCAAAAGAGACCCAGTACTTC.

This chain connects TRBV27 to TRBJ2-3; TRBD2 matches at 8 bases. In germline, CDR1 is MNHEY, CDR2 SMNVEV (reference sequence). V was clipped by 7 bases and J by 6 bases; unmatched bases: 9. The CDR3 consists of 14 residues. CDR3 sequence (DNA): TGTGCCAGCACGCGGGCGGGAGGCTTGGATACGCAGTATTTT. Residues: CASTRAGGLDTQYF.

This chain connects TRBV11-3 to TRBJ2-2; D is ambiguous. V was clipped by 4 bases and J by 7 bases, with 13 bases between them. From germline, CDR1 is SGHNT and CDR2 YENEEA. The CDR3 has 14 amino acids. This chain's CDR3 is CASSSTREGGELFF. The CDR3 region has the DNA TGTGCCAGCAGCTCGACAAGAGAAGGCGGGGAGCTGTTTTTT.

This sequence joins TRBV29-1 and TRBJ2-1; tentative D call: TRBD1 (5 bases). Germline CDR1 is SQVTM and CDR2 is ANQGSEA. V lost 4 bases, J lost 3 bases, and 16 bases lay in between. The length of the CDR3 is 15 residues. CDR3 DNA: TGCAGCGTTGTTGCCGACAGTGGAGACTACAATGAGCAGTTCTTC. It codes for CSVVADSGDYNEQFF.

The CDR3 spells CAYRGGGNTIYF. CDR3 bases: TGTGCCTACCGAGGGGGAGGAAACACCATATATTTT. The chain links TRBV7-9 to TRBJ1-3; perhaps TRBD1 as D (6 bases). Germline CDR1 SEHNR, CDR2 FQNEAQ (reference sequence). This CDR3 region has 12 residues. V lost 11 bases to trimming and J lost 4 bases, with 12 bases between them.

This clone was recorded only once. The chain combines TRBV18 with TRBJ2-7; 8 positions agree with TRBD2. J was trimmed by 4 bases and V by 0 bases; bases with no gene match: 8. CDR1 is KGHSH, CDR2 LQKENI, per germline. The CDR3 spans 16 residues. CDR3 sequence: CASSPPTSGGTYEQYF. In DNA, the CDR3 is TGTGCCAGCTCACCACCAACTAGCGGAGGGACATACGAGCAGTACTTC.

The rearrangement links TRBV13 to TRBJ2-4; D is ambiguous. CDR3 length: 15 amino acids. The V end was cut by 4 bases, the J end by 3 bases, with 13 bases between. Germline V gene lookup returns CDR1 PRHDT and CDR2 FYEKMQ (reference sequence). The CDR3 coding sequence is TGTGCCAGCAGCTCTGCCACTCTAAGCAAAAACATTCAGTACTTC. Translated, it gives CASSSATLSKNIQYF.

On this clone itself: This same CDR3 is encoded by further DNA sequences in the sample. This chain links TRBV9 with TRBJ1-1, with D tentatively TRBD1 (5 bases). The V gene lost 2 bases and the J gene lost 2 bases, with 7 bases spanning the gap. The CDR3 spans 13 residues. The germline V gene encodes CDR1 SGDLS and CDR2 YYNGEE. The CDR3 sequence: CASSVTGNTEAFF. In nucleotides, the CDR3 is TGTGCCAGCAGCGTCACAGGAAACACTGAAGCTTTCTTT.

V gene TRBV13 combines with J gene TRBJ1-1; D is perhaps TRBD1 (5 bases). CDR1 and CDR2 from the germline V gene are PRHDT and FYEKMQ (reference sequence). CDR3 length: 14 amino acids. Trimming shortened V by 0 bases and J by 10 bases, and 15 bases separated the two germline ends. This CDR3 reads CASSLGTGARRAFF. The CDR3 DNA is TGTGCCAGCAGCTTAGGAACAGGCGCGCGACGAGCTTTCTTT.

This clone has a single count. V gene TRBV6-6 combines with J gene TRBJ2-1; TRBD2 matches at 11 bases. V shed 5 bases and J 6 bases; nucleotides not matched to a gene: 9. Looked up from germline, CDR1 is MNHNY and CDR2 is SVGAGI (reference sequence). The CDR3 totals 16 residues. CDR3 nucleotides: TGTGCCAGCAGTCATAGCGGGAGGGCCGGCCGCAATGAGCAGTTCTTC. This encodes CASSHSGRAGRNEQFF.

This chain links TRBV7-4 with TRBJ2-1; 8 bases line up with TRBD2. V dropped 0 bases and J dropped 5; count of bases not matched to a gene: 9. The CDR3 is 17 residues long. Germline CDR1 SGHVT, CDR2 SQSDAQ. CDR3 nucleotides: TGTGCCAGCAGCTTAGCGTGCACTAGCGGAGCTGACAATGAGCAGTTCTTC. It yields the protein CASSLACTSGADNEQFF.

The rearrangement uses TRBV30 and TRBJ2-2; D perhaps matches TRBD1 (6 bases). Per germline, CDR1 GTSNPN and CDR2 SVGIG (reference sequence). The CDR3 spans 13 residues. V lost 5 bases and J 5 bases, leaving 12 bases between the germline ends. CDR3 in DNA: TGTGCCTGGGATCTCAGGGGAACCGGGGAGCTGTTTTTT. This translates into CAWDLRGTGELFF.

The chain combines TRBV2 with TRBJ1-5, with D perhaps matching TRBD1 (5 bases). This CDR3 has 17 residues. Germline CDR1 reads SNHLY; CDR2 reads FYNNEI. Trimming stripped 6 bases from V and 3 bases from J, with 21 bases between. CDR3 residues: CASSDLTVKGSNQPQHF. CDR3 nucleotides: TGTGCCAGCAGCGACCTGACAGTCAAGGGGTCCAATCAGCCCCAGCATTTT. The whole variable domain, filled in from reference TRBV2 and TRBJ1-5, reads EPEVTQTPSHQVTQMGQEVILRCVPISNHLYFYWYRQILGQKVEFLVSFYNNEISEKSEIFDDQFSVERPDGSNFTLKIRSTKLEDSAMYFCASSDLTVKGSNQPQHFGDGTRLSIL.

This chain uses TRBV14 with TRBJ1-5; TRBD1 might be the D (5 bases). The CDR3 spans 15 residues. Trimming stripped 6 bases from V and 0 bases from J, with 12 bases between. CDR1 is SGHDN and CDR2 is FVKESK in the germline V gene. CDR3 nucleotide sequence: TGTGCCAGCAGGGCCGGGACTCCTAGCAATCAGCCCCAGCATTTT. Amino acid sequence: CASRAGTPSNQPQHF.

The chain has TRBV4-2 and TRBJ1-1; no firm D call. CDR1 is LGHNA and CDR2 is YNFKEQ in the germline V gene. This CDR3 has 12 residues. Between the trimmed V and J ends, which lost 3 bases and 7 bases, there was a span of 9 bases. Here the CDR3 DNA reads TGTGCCAGCAGCCATTCTGGAGATGAAGCTTTCTTT. Translation: CASSHSGDEAFF.

The rearrangement uses TRBV7-8 and TRBJ1-2; no definite D call. CDR3 length equals 13 residues. V lost 4 bases, J lost 8 bases, and 14 bases lay in between. Germline-derived CDR1 and CDR2 are SGHVS and FQNEAQ. The CDR3 here is CASSYITSEGYTF. DNA for the CDR3: TGTGCCAGCAGCTATATTACCAGCGAGGGCTACACCTTC.

The chain combines TRBV15 with TRBJ2-5; D uncertain. CDR1 and CDR2 from the germline V gene are LNHNV and YYDKDF (reference sequence). Trimming left V 4 bases short and J 2 bases short, with 11 bases between. This CDR3 spans 14 amino acids. This CDR3 reads CATSKISTQETQYF. CDR3 nucleotides: TGTGCCACCAGCAAGATCTCGACTCAAGAGACCCAGTACTTC. Looking up the rest from reference TRBV15 and TRBJ2-5 gives the full variable domain: DAMVIQNPRYQVTQFGKPVTLSCSQTLNHNVMYWYQQKSSQAPKLLFHYYDKDFNNEADTPDNFQSRRPNTSFCFLDIRSPGLGDTAMYLCATSKISTQETQYFGPGTRLLVL.

The chain combines TRBV11-1 with TRBJ2-1; 12 nucleotides match TRBD2. Per germline, CDR1 SGHAT and CDR2 FQDESV (reference sequence). This CDR3 is built from 17 residues. With V trimmed by 1 base and J by 9 bases, 10 bases remained unmatched. The CDR3 protein is CASSLVASGGAGSEQFF. DNA of the CDR3: TGTGCCAGCAGCTTAGTCGCTAGCGGGGGGGCGGGTAGTGAGCAGTTCTTC.

The chain is built from TRBV28 and TRBJ2-1; D remains ambiguous. The V gene lost 3 bases and the J gene lost 0 bases, with 9 bases spanning the gap. Germline V gene data show CDR1 as MDHEN and CDR2 as SYDVKM. The length of the CDR3 is 15 residues. Here the CDR3 reads CASSLRITSYNEQFF. The CDR3 DNA is TGTGCCAGCAGTTTGCGGATAACCTCCTACAATGAGCAGTTCTTC. The whole variable domain, remainder taken from reference TRBV28 and TRBJ2-1, is DVKVTQSSRYLVKRTGEKVFLECVQDMDHENMFWYRQDPGLGLRLIYFSYDVKMKEKGDIPEGYSVSREKKERFSLILESASTNQTSMYLCASSLRITSYNEQFFGPGTRLTVL.

The chain combines TRBV30 with TRBJ2-5; TRBD1 aligns across 7 bases. The germline V gene has CDR1 GTSNPN and CDR2 SVGIG (reference sequence). The J segment lost 5 bases and the V segment lost 0 bases, leaving 6 bases of the junction unmatched. The CDR3 loop spans 14 amino acids. For the CDR3, the DNA is TGTGCCTGGAGTGTACAGAGGGGGCGCGAGACCCAGTACTTC. Encoded protein: CAWSVQRGRETQYF.

In nucleotides, the CDR3 is TGTGCCAGCAGCCGGACTAGCGGGAGCACAGATACGCAGTATTTT. Amino acids: CASSRTSGSTDTQYF. This rearrangement joins TRBV5-4 to TRBJ2-3; 11 bases are shared with TRBD2. CDR1 SGHNT and CDR2 YYREEE come from the germline V gene (reference sequence). The V gene end was trimmed by 4 bases and the J gene end by 0 bases; junction bases not matched to a gene: 1. The CDR3 has 15 residues.

The rearrangement joins TRBV4-3 to TRBJ2-5; TRBD2 agrees at 7 bases. Trimming at V came to 4 bases and at J to 5 bases, leaving 13 bases not matched to a gene. This CDR3 is 16 amino acids long. Germline CDR1 is LGHNA and CDR2 is YSLEER. The CDR3 coding sequence is TGCGCCAGCAGCCTGACTTATAGCGGGCTAAGGGAGACCCAGTACTTC. Amino acids: CASSLTYSGLRETQYF.

The V call is TRBV5-1, the J call TRBJ2-5; 7 bases are shared with TRBD2. Trimming at V came to 0 bases and at J to 4 bases, leaving 6 bases not matched to a gene. Germline V gene sequence: CDR1 SGHRS, CDR2 YFSETQ. The CDR3 covers 15 residues. The CDR3 reads CASSLGDYPTETQYF. The DNA for the CDR3 is TGCGCCAGCAGCTTGGGGGACTACCCGACAGAGACCCAGTACTTC.

Details on this clone: The sample contains more than one DNA sequence encoding this CDR3. The rearrangement links TRBV28 to TRBJ1-2, with a weak D call TRBD1 (5 bases). This CDR3 is built from 13 residues. V lost 2 bases to trimming and J lost 4 bases, with 8 bases between them. The germline V gene has CDR1 MDHEN and CDR2 SYDVKM. The DNA for the CDR3 is TGTGCCAGCAGTTTAAGGGGCTCCTATGGCTACACCTTC. This translates into CASSLRGSYGYTF.

In its sample, this clone was seen a few times. The chain recombines TRBV28 with TRBJ1-5, with a tentative D call TRBD1 (6 bases). Germline lookup yields CDR1 MDHEN and CDR2 SYDVKM. V was shortened by 6 bases and J by 4 bases, with 13 bases between the two germline ends. The CDR3 totals 14 residues. The CDR3: CASSAGVINQPQHF. In DNA, the CDR3 is TGTGCCAGCAGCGCAGGGGTGATTAATCAGCCCCAGCATTTT.

This clone was recorded only once. The gene calls are TRBV13 and TRBJ2-6, with no clear D. Trimming cost V 6 bases and J 0 bases, with 12 bases left between them. This CDR3 region has 16 residues. CDR1 is PRHDT, CDR2 FYEKMQ, per germline (reference sequence). As DNA, the CDR3 is TGTGCCAGCAGGCTAACCCCCTACTCTGGGGCCAACGTCCTGACTTTC. Protein sequence: CASRLTPYSGANVLTF.

J is TRBJ1-4 and V is TRBV6-1; TRBD1 is a possible D gene (6 bases). This CDR3 has 16 amino acids. V lost 4 bases, J lost 10 bases, and 22 bases lay in between. Germline V gene data show CDR1 as MNHNS and CDR2 as SASEGT. The CDR3 nucleotides read TGTGCCAGCAGTGGAGCACTCGAGGGGGGGCGAGGAAAACTGTTTTTT. Translated: CASSGALEGGRGKLFF.

This sequence joins TRBV5-1 and TRBJ2-2, with TRBD1 matching over 7 bases. Per the germline V gene, CDR1 is SGHRS and CDR2 is YFSETQ. This CDR3 has 14 amino acids. V was pared by 3 bases and J by 3 bases, with 2 bases of the junction left unmatched. CDR3 bases: TGCGCCAGCAGCTCAGGGGGTGACACCGGGGAGCTGTTTTTT. Protein: CASSSGGDTGELFF. Drawing the rest from reference TRBV5-1 and TRBJ2-2, the complete variable domain is KAGVTQTPRYLIKTRGQQVTLSCSPISGHRSVSWYQQTPGQGLQFLFEYFSETQRNKGNFPGRFSGRQFSNSRSEMNVSTLELGDSALYLCASSSGGDTGELFFGEGSRLTVL.

V is TRBV11-2 and J is TRBJ2-1; maybe TRBD1 (6 bases). Per germline, CDR1 SGHAT and CDR2 FQNNGV. Deletions cut 4 bases from V and 6 bases from J, with 22 bases between. The CDR3 covers 17 residues. DNA for the CDR3: TGTGCCAGCAGCTCGATGGACAGACCTAGTTTTGGCAATGAGCAGTTCTTC. Translation gives CASSSMDRPSFGNEQFF.

The chain is built from TRBV5-4 and TRBJ2-1, with TRBD2 identical over 12 bases. Germline CDR1 reads SGHNT; CDR2 reads YYREEE (reference sequence). The V segment lost 2 bases and the J segment 5 bases; nucleotides outside the gene matches: 8. The CDR3 is 17 residues long. The CDR3 reads CASSLTKLAGGDNEQFF. The CDR3 DNA is TGTGCCAGCAGCTTAACAAAACTAGCGGGAGGAGACAATGAGCAGTTCTTC.

This clone was seen only once. V is TRBV5-1 and J is TRBJ1-1, with TRBD1 matching 7 bases. The germline CDR1 and CDR2 sequences are SGHRS and YFSETQ. This CDR3 is 15 amino acids long. V gave up 0 bases and J gave up 3 bases; unmatched junction bases: 5. Here the CDR3 DNA reads TGCGCCAGCAGCTTGGAGACAGGGTATGACACTGAAGCTTTCTTT. This encodes CASSLETGYDTEAFF.

V and J are TRBV29-1 and TRBJ2-5; 10 bases are a match to TRBD2. V gave up 6 bases and J gave up 5 bases; unmatched junction bases: 12. Germline assignment: CDR1 SQVTM and CDR2 ANQGSEA. The CDR3 is made up of 15 amino acids. This CDR3 is CSVRTSGASGETQYF. The DNA for the CDR3 is TGCAGCGTCCGGACTAGCGGCGCCTCCGGGGAGACCCAGTACTTC.